This T cell receptor (beta chain) was obtained from a study of blood T cell repertoires in COVID-19. Sequenced by immunoSEQ multiplex PCR; TCRdb stores in-frame clones only, minus some. The table has 250,000 to 300,000 clones, over 75% seen once. CDR3 length: 14 residues. J gave up 8 bases and V 4 bases, and 7 bases lay outside the gene matches. Germline CDR1 reads SGHNT; CDR2 reads YENEEA. Participants were aged about 18 to 90 years, lived in under 25 US areas, and enrolled virtually. This receptor was identified in a man between 18 and 29 years old who had recovered from COVID-19. Sequencing was carried out using PBMCs or T cells enriched from blood (not recorded which). The gene calls are TRBV11-3 and TRBJ2-2; TRBD1 matches 7 bases. The CDR3 sequence: CASSSDRDRGELFF. The DNA of the CDR3 is TGTGCCAGCAGCTCCGACAGGGACCGTGGGGAGCTGTTTTTT.